The sequence of this TCR beta chain was determined in a study of cytotoxic CD8 clonotypes in ibrutinib-treated CLL. Study summary: Results showed about 24 partial and 2 complete responses; following median roughly 70 months, around 14 remained remitted, approximately 12 advanced. Response sampling came at median around a year of treatment, ranging about 6 to 36 months.

Of note for this clone: Antigen unknown.

With 3 bases removed from V and 6 bases from J, the gap between germline ends came to 11 bases. CDR1 is SGHAT, CDR2 FQDESV, per germline (reference sequence). The CDR3 contains 13 residues. The study's findings and limits: An increase in clonality occurred at ibrutinib response, followed by a return toward baseline at progression. Stable or contracted on treatment, public clonotypes were also uncommon.

Assay: immunoSEQ multiplex PCR; the TCRdb copy retains only in-frame clones and omits some. The sample has 60,000 to 70,000 clones; less than 60% are singletons. The source material was PBMCs, sampled after 12 months of ibrutinib treatment. This chain joins TRBV11-1 and TRBJ1-1; D uncertain. The sequence was obtained from a human donor with chronic lymphocytic leukemia. The CDR3 DNA follows: TGTGCCAGCAGCTTCTCCCATCCCGCTGAAGCTTTCTTT. The encoded protein is CASSFSHPAEAFF.